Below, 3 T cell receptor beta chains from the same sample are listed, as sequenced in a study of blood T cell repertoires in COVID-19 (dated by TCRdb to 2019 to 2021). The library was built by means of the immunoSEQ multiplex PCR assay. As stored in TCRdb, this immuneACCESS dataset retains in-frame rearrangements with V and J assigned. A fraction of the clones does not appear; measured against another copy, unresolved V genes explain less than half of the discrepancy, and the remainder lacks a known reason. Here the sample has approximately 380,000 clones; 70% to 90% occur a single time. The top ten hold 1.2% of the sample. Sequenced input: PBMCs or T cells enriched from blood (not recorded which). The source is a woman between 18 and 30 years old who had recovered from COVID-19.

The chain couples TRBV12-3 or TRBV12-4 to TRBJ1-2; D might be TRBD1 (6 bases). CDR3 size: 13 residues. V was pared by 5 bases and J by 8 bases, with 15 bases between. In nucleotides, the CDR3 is TGTGCCAGCAGTCCACCCGGGACAAAGGGCTACACCTTC. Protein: CASSPPGTKGYTF.

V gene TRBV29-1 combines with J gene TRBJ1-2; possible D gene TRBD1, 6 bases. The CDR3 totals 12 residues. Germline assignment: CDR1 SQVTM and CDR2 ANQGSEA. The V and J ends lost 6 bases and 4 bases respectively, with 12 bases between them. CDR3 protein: CSVGTKSYGYTF. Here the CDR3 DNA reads TGCAGCGTCGGGACAAAAAGCTATGGCTACACCTTC.

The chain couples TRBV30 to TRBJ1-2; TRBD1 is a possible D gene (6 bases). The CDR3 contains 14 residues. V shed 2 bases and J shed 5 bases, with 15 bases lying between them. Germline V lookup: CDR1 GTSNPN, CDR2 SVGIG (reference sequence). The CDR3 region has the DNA TGTGCCTGGAGTCCTCAGGGGATTAGGTATGGCTACACCTTC. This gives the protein CAWSPQGIRYGYTF. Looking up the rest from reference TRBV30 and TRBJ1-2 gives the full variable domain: SQTIHQWPATLVQPVGSPLSLECTVEGTSNPNLYWYRQAAGRGLQLLFYSVGIGQISSEVPQNLSASRPQDRQFILSSKKLLLSDSGFYLCAWSPQGIRYGYTFGSGTRLTVV.